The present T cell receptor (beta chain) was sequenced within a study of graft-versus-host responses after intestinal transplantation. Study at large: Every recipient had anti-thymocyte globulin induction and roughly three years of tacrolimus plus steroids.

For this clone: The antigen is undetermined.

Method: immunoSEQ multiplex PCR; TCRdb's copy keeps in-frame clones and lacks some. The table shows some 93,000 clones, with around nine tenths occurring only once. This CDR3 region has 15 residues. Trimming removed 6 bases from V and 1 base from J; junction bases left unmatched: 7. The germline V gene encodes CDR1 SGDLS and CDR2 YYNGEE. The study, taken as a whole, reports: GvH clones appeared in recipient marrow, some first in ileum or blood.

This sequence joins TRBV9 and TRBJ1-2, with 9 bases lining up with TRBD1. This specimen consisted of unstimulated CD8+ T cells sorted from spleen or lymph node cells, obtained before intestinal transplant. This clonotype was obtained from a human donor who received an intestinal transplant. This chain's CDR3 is CASTMGQGDNYGYTF. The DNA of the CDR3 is TGTGCCAGCACCATGGGACAGGGAGATAACTATGGCTACACCTTC. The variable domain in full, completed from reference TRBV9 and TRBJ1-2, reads DSGVTQTPKHLITATGQRVTLRCSPRSGDLSVYWYQQSLDQGLQFLIQYYNGEERAKGNILERFSAQQFPDLHSELNLSSLELGDSALYFCASTMGQGDNYGYTFGSGTRLTVV.